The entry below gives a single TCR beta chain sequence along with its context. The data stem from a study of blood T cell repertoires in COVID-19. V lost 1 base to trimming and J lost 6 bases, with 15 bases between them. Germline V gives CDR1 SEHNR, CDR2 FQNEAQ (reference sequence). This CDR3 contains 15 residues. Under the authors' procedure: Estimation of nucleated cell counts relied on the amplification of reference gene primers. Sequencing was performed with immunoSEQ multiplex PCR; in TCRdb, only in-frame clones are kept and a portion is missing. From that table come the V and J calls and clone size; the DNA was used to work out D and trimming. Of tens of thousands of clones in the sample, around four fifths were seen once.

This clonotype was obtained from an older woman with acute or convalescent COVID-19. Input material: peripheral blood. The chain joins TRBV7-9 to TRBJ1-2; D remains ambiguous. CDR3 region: CASSLGGSGGHGYTF. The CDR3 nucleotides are TGTGCCAGCAGCTTAGGGGGATCGGGAGGGCATGGCTACACCTTC.